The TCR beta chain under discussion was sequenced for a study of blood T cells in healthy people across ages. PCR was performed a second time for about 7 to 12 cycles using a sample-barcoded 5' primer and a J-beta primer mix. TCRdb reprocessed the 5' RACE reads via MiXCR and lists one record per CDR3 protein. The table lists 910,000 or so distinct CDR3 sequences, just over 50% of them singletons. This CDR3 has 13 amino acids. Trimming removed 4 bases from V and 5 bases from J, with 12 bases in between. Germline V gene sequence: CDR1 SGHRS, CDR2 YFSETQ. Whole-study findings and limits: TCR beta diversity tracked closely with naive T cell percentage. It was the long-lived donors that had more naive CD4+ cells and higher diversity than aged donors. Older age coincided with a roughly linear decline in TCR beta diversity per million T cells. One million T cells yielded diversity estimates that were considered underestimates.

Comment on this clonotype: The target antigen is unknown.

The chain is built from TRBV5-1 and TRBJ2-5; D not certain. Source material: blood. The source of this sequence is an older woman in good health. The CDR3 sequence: CASSLANRETQYF. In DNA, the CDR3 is TGCGCCAGCAGCCTCGCGAACCGCGAGACCCAGTACTTC.